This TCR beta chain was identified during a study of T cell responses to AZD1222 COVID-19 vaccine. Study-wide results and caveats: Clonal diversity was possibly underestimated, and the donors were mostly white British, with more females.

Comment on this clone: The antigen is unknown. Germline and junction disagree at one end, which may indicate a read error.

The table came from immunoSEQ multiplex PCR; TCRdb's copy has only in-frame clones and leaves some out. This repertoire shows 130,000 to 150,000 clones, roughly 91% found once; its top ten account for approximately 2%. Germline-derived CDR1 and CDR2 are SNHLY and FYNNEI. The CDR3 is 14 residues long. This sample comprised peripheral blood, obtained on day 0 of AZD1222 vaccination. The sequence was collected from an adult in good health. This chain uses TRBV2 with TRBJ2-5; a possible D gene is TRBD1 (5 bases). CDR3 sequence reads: CASSEGARRETQYF. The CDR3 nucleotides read TGTGCCAGCAGCGAAGGGGCCCGTCGGGAGACCCAGTACTTC.